The T cell receptor (beta chain) described here comes from a study of blood T cells in healthy people across ages. As to this clonotype: The antigen remains undetermined.

Germline CDR1 SGHRS, CDR2 YFSETQ. This CDR3 spans 16 amino acids. V was clipped by 1 base and J by 5 bases; unmatched bases: 4. Through a sample-barcoded 5' primer and a J-beta primer mix, a second PCR was run for roughly 7 to 11 cycles. Through a template-switch adaptor with 12 random nucleotides, each cDNA molecule received a tag. From the 5' RACE reads, TCRdb called clonotypes with MiXCR, one entry per CDR3 protein. The sample lists 1.6 million or so distinct CDR3 sequences, about 35% occurring once. General study points: Age showed a roughly linear inverse relationship with TCR beta diversity per million T cells.

Researchers report isolating at least 6.5 million PBMCs per sample. At least 5.5 micrograms of total RNA were extracted per sample. Sequencing input: blood. The rearrangement uses TRBV5-1 and TRBJ2-1, with 12 nucleotides matching TRBD2. The clonotype originates from a woman in her 30s in good health. Here the CDR3 reads CASSLWTSGTNNEQFF. The CDR3 DNA reads TGCGCCAGCAGCTTGTGGACTAGCGGGACCAACAATGAGCAGTTCTTC.